The following is a T cell receptor beta chain sequence with its context. Its target is not known. Primers: 60 Vbeta forward and 13 Jbeta reverse. Profiling relied on immunoSEQ multiplex PCR, and the TCRdb table lists in-frame clones only, not all of them. The sample holds approximately 79,000 clones; over 70% are singletons and the top ten take roughly 6%. The sample originates from a study of cytomegalovirus exposure and HLA in healthy donors. Study outcomes and limitations: Later analysis demonstrated an association between a missense DCLRE1C variant and TCR beta V- and J-gene trimming. In a later analysis, HLA-associated TCR beta chains were more clonally expanded than equally common others. CMV serostatus was the sole immune exposure data available.

Each donor was nominally healthy when sampled (though unrecorded immune exposures were likely). The CDR3 covers 15 residues. V was trimmed by 3 bases and J by 4 bases, leaving 15 bases between them. CDR1 SNHLY and CDR2 FYNNEI come from the germline V gene. The rearrangement uses TRBV2 and TRBJ1-2, with D maybe TRBD1 (6 bases). This TCR came from a male donor in good health and CMV-seropositive. Sequencing was performed on PBMCs. CDR3: CASSEMPGVIYGYTF. As DNA, the CDR3 is TGTGCCAGCAGTGAGATGCCAGGGGTAATCTATGGCTACACCTTC.